These T cell receptor beta chains were read from a single sample in a study of cytomegalovirus exposure and HLA in healthy donors. Using immunoSEQ multiplex PCR, the repertoire was profiled, and TCRdb retains in-frame clones only, with some absent. There are about 98,000 clones in the sample; more than 60% occur only once, and roughly a sixth lies in the top ten. The sequencing input was PBMCs. The source of these receptors is a man aged 60 to 75 in good health and CMV-seropositive. CDR3s include the opening cysteine and the closing phenylalanine or tryptophan. The D gene is left open where the match is weak. The size entry is marked missing in some rows and otherwise reads once, few, many or a size class.

clone_size	d_call	v_call	j_call	cdr3_aa	cdr3_nt
NA	TRBD2	TRBV9	TRBJ2-5	CASSVAGGAGETQYF	TGTGCCAGCAGCGTTGCCGGGGGGGCGGGGGAGACCCAGTACTTC
once	TRBD1	TRBV2	TRBJ1-4	CASSAGTGEEKLFF	TGTGCCAGCAGTGCTGGGACAGGGGAAGAAAAACTGTTTTTT
NA	TRBD2	TRBV11-2	TRBJ2-2	CASKTQRGMAGELFF	TGTGCCAGTAAAACCCAGCGGGGTATGGCCGGGGAGCTGTTTTTT
NA	NA	TRBV11-2	TRBJ2-5	CASSLERGAGETQYF	TGTGCCAGCAGCTTAGAACGGGGGGCGGGAGAGACCCAGTACTTC
NA	NA	TRBV6-5	TRBJ2-1	CASSAGPYNEQFF	TGTGCCAGCAGTGCCGGTCCCTACAATGAGCAGTTCTTC
NA	NA	TRBV18	TRBJ2-7	CASSPVISSPTSSYEQYF	TGTGCCAGCTCACCAGTTATCTCCAGTCCGACTAGCTCCTACGAGCAGTACTTC
NA	TRBD2	TRBV11-1	TRBJ2-1	CASSLGGAGGSDEQFF	TGTGCCAGCAGCTTAGGCGGAGCGGGGGGGTCCGATGAGCAGTTCTTC
once	NA	TRBV7-8	TRBJ1-5	CASSLAGGGAANQPQHF	TGTGCCAGCAGCTTAGCGGGCGGGGGCGCCGCAAATCAGCCCCAGCATTTT
NA	TRBD1	TRBV30	TRBJ2-1	CAWRRTGSSYNEQFF	TGTGCCTGGAGAAGGACAGGGAGCTCCTACAATGAGCAGTTCTTC
NA	NA	TRBV5-1	TRBJ2-1	CASSSGGQLNEQFF	TGCGCCAGCAGCTCCGGAGGACAGCTCAATGAGCAGTTCTTC
NA	NA	TRBV7-7	TRBJ1-3	CASSLGPAADTIYF	TGTGCTAGCAGCTTAGGCCCAGCCGCGGACACCATATATTTT
NA	NA	TRBV5-6	TRBJ1-1	CASSPAGNAEAFF	TGTGCCAGCAGCCCTGCAGGTAACGCTGAAGCTTTCTTT
NA	NA	TRBV6-1	TRBJ2-2	CATLPGVKNTGELFF	TGTGCCACCCTACCAGGGGTTAAGAACACCGGGGAGCTGTTTTTT
NA	NA	TRBV7-2	TRBJ1-2	CASSLLGTRGSGYTF	TGTGCCAGCAGCTTATTGGGCACACGGGGAAGTGGCTACACCTTC
NA	NA	TRBV7-8	TRBJ1-6	CASSLDGGLNSPLHF	TGTGCCAGCAGCTTAGACGGGGGATTGAATTCACCCCTCCACTTT
NA	TRBD1	TRBV10-3	TRBJ2-1	CAISETDRGLYNEQFF	TGTGCCATCAGTGAGACGGACAGGGGACTTTACAATGAGCAGTTCTTC
NA	NA	TRBV2	TRBJ2-2	CASSSRGTGGELFF	TGTGCCAGCAGTTCTCGGGGTACCGGCGGGGAGCTGTTTTTT
NA	NA	TRBV29-1	TRBJ2-1	CSSSDSTYNEQFF	TGCAGCTCCTCTGACAGCACCTACAATGAGCAGTTCTTC
NA	TRBD1	TRBV9	TRBJ2-1	CASSAQGAHNEQFF	TGTGCCAGCAGCGCTCAGGGGGCCCACAATGAGCAGTTCTTC
NA	TRBD1	TRBV5-1	TRBJ2-7	CASSFAGGAYEQYF	TGCGCCAGCAGCTTTGCAGGGGGCGCCTACGAGCAGTACTTC
NA	TRBD1	TRBV27	TRBJ1-3	CASNKRDRGETAGNTIYF	TGTGCCAGCAACAAGAGGGACAGGGGGGAGACGGCTGGAAACACCATATATTTT
NA	TRBD1	TRBV2	TRBJ1-4	CASSAAGGGEKLFF	TGTGCCAGCAGTGCAGCAGGGGGGGGCGAAAAACTGTTTTTT
once	TRBD1	TRBV27	TRBJ2-5	CASSLFAGDRGRRETQYF	TGTGCCAGCAGTTTATTCGCTGGGGACAGGGGGCGCCGGGAGACCCAGTACTTC
NA	TRBD1	TRBV6-5	TRBJ1-2	CASSYSSRQGQGYTF	TGTGCCAGCAGTTACTCGAGTCGACAGGGGCAAGGCTACACCTTC
once	TRBD1	TRBV4-1	TRBJ2-7	CASSQRQGRNEQYF	TGCGCCAGCAGCCAGAGACAGGGACGGAACGAGCAGTACTTC
NA	TRBD1	TRBV5-1	TRBJ1-6	CASSPGQGLGSPLHF	TGCGCCAGCAGCCCGGGACAGGGGCTCGGTTCACCCCTCCACTTT
NA	TRBD1	TRBV10-3	TRBJ2-2	CASGTGGYTGELFF	TGTGCCAGTGGGACAGGGGGCTACACCGGGGAGCTGTTTTTT
NA	NA	TRBV9	TRBJ1-2	CASSVQAGSGYGYTF	TGTGCCAGCAGCGTACAGGCAGGTTCAGGCTATGGCTACACCTTC
NA	TRBD1	TRBV5-6	TRBJ1-4	CASSSGTGQMNEKLFF	TGTGCCAGCAGCTCGGGGACAGGGCAAATGAATGAAAAACTGTTTTTT
NA	TRBD2	TRBV9	TRBJ2-5	CASSVAAGEETQYF	TGTGCCAGCAGCGTAGCAGCGGGGGAAGAGACCCAGTACTTC
NA	TRBD2	TRBV19	TRBJ2-7	CASSAWGSGGGRYEQYF	TGTGCCAGTAGTGCCTGGGGAAGTGGCGGGGGGAGATACGAGCAGTACTTC
once	TRBD1	TRBV5-1	TRBJ2-5	CASRKTGQETQYF	TGCGCCAGCAGAAAGACAGGGCAAGAGACCCAGTACTTC
NA	NA	TRBV5-6	TRBJ2-3	CASSRRSTSTDTQYF	TGTGCCAGCAGCCGTCGATCTACTAGCACAGATACGCAGTATTTT
NA	TRBD1	TRBV6-6	TRBJ1-6	CASSSDRANSPLHF	TGTGCCAGCAGTTCGGACAGGGCAAATTCACCCCTCCACTTT
NA	TRBD1	TRBV5-1	TRBJ2-7	CASRGGTGATYEQYF	TGCGCCAGCAGGGGGGGGACAGGGGCGACCTACGAGCAGTACTTC
NA	NA	TRBV27	TRBJ2-7	CASSLGRTREQYF	TGTGCCAGCAGTTTGGGTCGGACACGCGAGCAGTACTTC
once	TRBD1	TRBV7-7	TRBJ2-2	CASSPGQGLNTGELFF	TGTGCTAGCAGCCCAGGACAGGGCTTGAACACCGGGGAGCTGTTTTTT
NA	NA	TRBV9	TRBJ2-1	CTSSVADNEQFF	TGTACCAGCAGCGTAGCCGACAATGAGCAGTTCTTC
NA	NA	TRBV28	TRBJ1-4	CASRPSKGGGFEKLFF	TGTGCCAGCAGACCCTCCAAGGGAGGCGGATTTGAAAAACTGTTTTTT
NA	NA	TRBV6-6	TRBJ1-5	CASSYGRRNSNQPQHF	TGTGCCAGCAGTTACGGTCGGAGGAATAGCAATCAGCCCCAGCATTTT
once	NA	TRBV5-1	TRBJ2-1	CASSLKTGGQKIYNEQFF	TGCGCCAGCAGCTTGAAAACGGGGGGACAAAAAATCTACAATGAGCAGTTCTTC
NA	NA	TRBV6-4	TRBJ2-3	CASSVERGTDTQYF	TGTGCCAGCAGTGTGGAACGGGGCACAGATACGCAGTATTTT
NA	TRBD1	TRBV7-9	TRBJ1-1	CASSLSTGGMETEAFF	TGTGCCAGCAGCTTATCGACAGGGGGTATGGAGACTGAAGCTTTCTTT
NA	NA	TRBV4-2	TRBJ2-1	CASSQEPGLSISYNEQFF	TGTGCCAGCAGCCAAGAACCTGGACTGTCGATCTCCTACAATGAGCAGTTCTTC
NA	NA	TRBV29-1	TRBJ2-3	CSVEDGGATTDTQYF	TGCAGCGTTGAAGATGGGGGCGCAACCACAGATACGCAGTATTTT
NA	NA	TRBV10-3	TRBJ1-4	CATRRGGNEKLFF	TGTGCCACCCGACGGGGGGGTAATGAAAAACTGTTTTTT
NA	TRBD1	TRBV9	TRBJ1-1	CASSFLTGTMNTEAFF	TGTGCCAGCAGCTTCCTGACAGGGACCATGAACACTGAAGCTTTCTTT
NA	TRBD2	TRBV6-6	TRBJ2-2	CASKSGGVGELFF	TGTGCCAGCAAGTCTGGGGGGGTCGGGGAGCTGTTTTTT
NA	TRBD1	TRBV29-1	TRBJ2-2	CSVEGGPGGLPGELFF	TGCAGCGTTGAAGGAGGGCCAGGGGGCCTTCCCGGGGAGCTGTTTTTT
NA	NA	TRBV5-1	TRBJ1-1	CASSPVVGANTEAFF	TGCGCCAGCAGCCCGGTGGTGGGGGCGAACACTGAAGCTTTCTTT
NA	NA	TRBV27	TRBJ2-2	CASSPRTAPTGELFF	TGTGCCAGCAGCCCTCGGACAGCTCCCACCGGGGAGCTGTTTTTT
NA	TRBD1	TRBV5-1	TRBJ2-1	CASSPISGQGANNEQFF	TGCGCCAGCAGCCCAATTTCGGGACAGGGGGCAAACAATGAGCAGTTCTTC
NA	NA	TRBV6-1	TRBJ2-3	CASSPLAASTDTQYF	TGTGCCAGCAGTCCCTTAGCGGCTAGCACAGATACGCAGTATTTT
NA	NA	TRBV29-1	TRBJ2-7	CSVGRRLGHEQYF	TGCAGCGTGGGGCGTCGGTTGGGGCACGAGCAGTACTTC
many	NA	TRBV7-9	TRBJ1-1	CASRDGGVKAEAFF	TGTGCCAGCAGGGACGGGGGGGTCAAGGCTGAAGCTTTCTTT